The next 31 T cell receptor beta chains were all read from a single sample in a study of T cell repertoires in cytomegalovirus infection. TCRdb re-derived calls from the reads in MiXCR, one entry per CDR3 protein. The sample has about 130,000 distinct CDR3 sequences, around 25% seen once. Their antigen targets remain unknown. Sequencing was carried out using PBMCs, sequenced either directly or after in vitro stimulation (not recorded which). The receptors here all came from a human donor in good health (CMV status not recorded). Some clones in this sample may be carry-over from other donors' samples.

This clonotype was detected ten times or more. The rearrangement uses TRBV2 and TRBJ2-1; D perhaps matches TRBD1 (6 bases). The CDR3 runs to 16 residues. CDR1 and CDR2 from the germline V gene are SNHLY and FYNNEI. V gave up 1 base and J gave up 2 bases, with 12 bases separating them. The CDR3 DNA is TGTGCCAGCAGTGAAGGAGGGGGAACGGCCTACAATGAGCAGTTCTTC. Translated, it gives CASSEGGGTAYNEQFF.

This clonotype appeared many times. This chain uses TRBV7-2 with TRBJ1-5; unclear D gene. The CDR3 covers 15 residues. V lost 1 base and J lost 1, with 8 bases in between. CDR1 and CDR2 from the germline V gene are SGHTA and FQGNSA. The CDR3 bases are TGTGCCAGCAGCTTAGTAAGTGGGAGCAATCAGCCCCAGCATTTT. It codes for CASSLVSGSNQPQHF.

This clonotype was detected only once. The chain employs TRBV2 and TRBJ2-5; TRBD1 aligns across 7 bases. This CDR3 contains 14 residues. V lost 0 bases and J lost 5; bases outside the gene matches: 3. Germline lookup yields CDR1 SNHLY and CDR2 FYNNEI. CDR3 region: CASSEAGRGETQYF. The CDR3 coding sequence is TGTGCCAGCAGTGAAGCAGGCAGGGGGGAGACCCAGTACTTC.

CDR3 amino acids: CASSLGFGQGNTDTQYF. As DNA, the CDR3 is TGTGCCAGCAGCTTGGGCTTCGGACAGGGGAACACAGATACGCAGTATTTT. This chain connects TRBV13 to TRBJ2-3; 9 positions agree with TRBD1. Germline lookup yields CDR1 PRHDT and CDR2 FYEKMQ (reference sequence). Germline trimming cut 3 bases from V and 2 bases from J; bases unmatched to any gene: 9. CDR3 length equals 17 residues. The whole variable domain, filled in from reference TRBV13 and TRBJ2-3, reads AAGVIQSPRHLIKEKRETATLKCYPIPRHDTVYWYQQGPGQDPQFLISFYEKMQSDKGSIPDRFSAQQFSDYHSELNMSSLELGDSALYFCASSLGFGQGNTDTQYFGPGTRLTVL.

This clonotype was recorded a few times. This chain links TRBV27 with TRBJ2-7, with a tentative D call TRBD1 (6 bases). Between the trimmed V and J ends, which lost 4 bases and 1 base, there was a span of 14 bases. The CDR3 is made up of 15 amino acids. Germline loops: CDR1 MNHEY, CDR2 SMNVEV (reference sequence). The CDR3 reads CASSSGVPLSYEQYF. The DNA for the CDR3 is TGTGCCAGCAGTTCAGGGGTCCCGCTTTCCTACGAGCAGTACTTC.

This clonotype has at least ten counts. The gene calls are TRBV7-2 and TRBJ2-2; possibly TRBD2 for D (5 bases). The germline V and J ends were trimmed by 2 bases and 0 bases, with 10 bases remaining between them. Germline assignment: CDR1 SGHTA and CDR2 FQGNSA. This CDR3 contains 16 residues. The CDR3 DNA reads TGTGCCAGCAGCTTAAGGACTCGTTCGAACACCGGGGAGCTGTTTTTT. Protein: CASSLRTRSNTGELFF.

This clonotype was detected only a few times. This chain links TRBV7-9 with TRBJ2-5, with TRBD2 identical over 8 bases. The CDR3 extends over 14 amino acids. Germline loops: CDR1 SEHNR, CDR2 FQNEAQ (reference sequence). V was pared by 5 bases and J by 3 bases, with 5 bases of the junction left unmatched. The CDR3 is CASSEAGVEETQYF. The CDR3 DNA sequence: TGTGCCAGCAGCGAAGCGGGAGTAGAAGAGACCCAGTACTTC.

The chain uses TRBV7-9 and TRBJ1-6; maybe TRBD1 (5 bases). The CDR3 is 14 residues long. V lost 3 bases, J lost 8 bases, and 11 bases lay in between. Germline CDR1 and CDR2: SEHNR and FQNEAQ (reference sequence). CDR3 in amino acids: CASSFGGDYSPLHF. The CDR3, as DNA: TGTGCCAGCAGCTTTGGAGGGGATTATTCACCCCTCCACTTT.

The chain employs TRBV28 and TRBJ2-3; no clear D gene. V was cut by 2 bases and J by 2 bases, with 8 bases left in between. The germline gives CDR1 MDHEN, CDR2 SYDVKM. The CDR3 is 14 residues long. CDR3 protein: CASSLAHPTDTQYF. The DNA for the CDR3 is TGTGCCAGCAGTTTAGCCCACCCCACAGATACGCAGTATTTT.

V gene TRBV7-2 combines with J gene TRBJ2-1; 12 nucleotides align to TRBD1. The ends lost 1 base at V and 9 bases at J; junction bases unmatched: 7. CDR1 and CDR2 from the germline V gene are SGHTA and FQGNSA. The CDR3 covers 16 residues. The CDR3 DNA reads as TGTGCCAGCAGCTTAGGGGGACAGGGGGCCCTGAGTGAGCAGTTCTTC. Amino acids: CASSLGGQGALSEQFF.

This chain uses TRBV20-1 with TRBJ2-5; a weak D match, TRBD2 (6 bases). This CDR3 comprises 14 residues. The V gene's germline CDR1 is DFQATT and CDR2 SNEGSKA (reference sequence). V dropped 3 bases and J dropped 3 bases, with 14 bases sitting between them. The CDR3 loop reads CSASGGMRKETQYF. The CDR3 region has the DNA TGCAGTGCTAGCGGCGGGATGAGGAAAGAGACCCAGTACTTC.

The rearrangement uses TRBV19 and TRBJ2-1; 12 bases map to TRBD2. V lost 7 bases to trimming and J lost 7 bases; unmatched junction nucleotides: 5. Germline CDR1 LNHDA, CDR2 SQIVND (reference sequence). The CDR3 contains 14 residues. In DNA, the CDR3 is TGTGCCAGTAAGTTTGGACTAGCGGGGAATGAGCAGTTCTTC. It yields the protein CASKFGLAGNEQFF.

This clonotype was found a few times. V and J are TRBV12-3 or TRBV12-4 and TRBJ2-7, with 12 positions matching TRBD2. There are 14 residues in the CDR3. Trimming cost V 6 bases and J 7 bases; bases outside gene matches: 7. CDR3 region: CASRLAGGTVEQYF. CDR3 sequence (DNA): TGTGCCAGCAGGCTAGCGGGAGGGACTGTGGAGCAGTACTTC.

In this sample, this clonotype turned up a few times. J is TRBJ2-5 and V is TRBV20-1; D is unresolved. Looked up from germline, CDR1 is DFQATT and CDR2 is SNEGSKA (reference sequence). The V gene lost 6 bases and the J gene lost 4 bases, with 12 bases spanning the gap. The CDR3 spans 12 residues. CDR3 coding DNA: TGCAGTGCACTGACCCGCGGAGAGACCCAGTACTTC. Its translation: CSALTRGETQYF.

The V gene is TRBV5-1, the J gene TRBJ2-5; 14 nucleotides agree with TRBD2. Germline CDR1 and CDR2: SGHRS and YFSETQ. CDR3 length: 20 amino acids. V shed 6 bases, J shed 5 bases, and the junction held 21 bases outside the gene matches. As DNA, the CDR3 is TGCGCCAGCACCTCACGACCCGGGACTAGCGGGAGTGAGAACAGGGAGACCCAGTACTTC. Translating it yields CASTSRPGTSGSENRETQYF.

This clonotype has a handful of counts. The chain uses TRBV14 and TRBJ2-1; D is uncertain. V lost 4 bases to trimming and J lost 9 bases, with 13 bases between them. The V gene's germline CDR1 is SGHDN and CDR2 FVKESK. The CDR3 runs 13 residues. The CDR3: CASSPDVAGEQFF. CDR3 in DNA: TGTGCCAGCAGCCCAGACGTGGCAGGTGAGCAGTTCTTC.

This clonotype was detected only a few times. This sequence joins TRBV18 and TRBJ2-5; TRBD2 is a possible D gene (5 bases). Trimming took off 3 bases at V and 4 bases at J, with 21 bases between the two ends. The CDR3 totals 17 residues. Germline CDR1 is KGHSH and CDR2 is LQKENI. CDR3 nucleotide sequence: TGTGCCAGCTCACCCCCCAATCATGGGAGAGACGTAGAGACCCAGTACTTC. Protein: CASSPPNHGRDVETQYF.

The rearrangement links TRBV20-1 to TRBJ2-3; TRBD2 agrees at 7 bases. This CDR3 contains 13 residues. Trimming cost V 5 bases and J 4 bases; bases outside gene matches: 6. Germline CDR1 and CDR2: DFQATT and SNEGSKA (reference sequence). Here the CDR3 reads CSALREVPDTQYF. The CDR3 bases are TGCAGTGCTCTACGGGAGGTGCCAGATACGCAGTATTTT.

In this sample, this clonotype turned up many times. The J gene is TRBJ2-7, the V gene TRBV7-2; D not resolved. Germline V lookup: CDR1 SGHTA, CDR2 FQGNSA. The CDR3 has 15 residues. The V end was cut by 1 base, the J end by 2 bases, with 12 bases between. CDR3 loop: CASSLEAEIPYEQYF. The CDR3 DNA reads TGTGCCAGCAGCTTAGAGGCGGAGATTCCCTACGAGCAGTACTTC.

This clonotype was counted a few times. The chain has TRBV20-1 and TRBJ2-2; TRBD2 agrees at 10 bases. After removal of 6 bases from V and 3 bases from J, the junction contained 7 bases not matched to a gene. Germline lookup yields CDR1 DFQATT and CDR2 SNEGSKA (reference sequence). The CDR3 is 15 residues long. The CDR3 coding sequence is TGCAGTGCGGGTAGGACTAGCGGTTACACCGGGGAGCTGTTTTTT. This sequence encodes CSAGRTSGYTGELFF.

The chain links TRBV2 to TRBJ2-5, with 8 bases fitting TRBD1. J gave up 4 bases and V 6 bases, and 10 bases lay outside the gene matches. The CDR3 runs 15 residues. Germline CDR1 and CDR2: SNHLY and FYNNEI. In nucleotides, the CDR3 is TGTGCCAGCAGATTGACTGGACAGGGTGGAGAGACCCAGTACTTC. Its translation: CASRLTGQGGETQYF. The whole variable domain, remainder taken from reference TRBV2 and TRBJ2-5, is EPEVTQTPSHQVTQMGQEVILRCVPISNHLYFYWYRQILGQKVEFLVSFYNNEISEKSEIFDDQFSVERPDGSNFTLKIRSTKLEDSAMYFCASRLTGQGGETQYFGPGTRLLVL.

J is TRBJ1-1 and V is TRBV28; D is unclear. This CDR3 region has 20 residues. The V end lost 4 bases, the J end lost 0 bases, and 27 bases lay between the germline ends. From germline, CDR1 is MDHEN and CDR2 SYDVKM. The CDR3 coding sequence is TGTGCCAGCAGTTCATTACGGTTTGGGTTAGATCCAACCCTGAACACTGAAGCTTTCTTT. The encoded protein is CASSSLRFGLDPTLNTEAFF.

This clonotype came up a few times. This chain joins TRBV28 and TRBJ2-3; D uncertain. Germline V lookup: CDR1 MDHEN, CDR2 SYDVKM. CDR3 length: 14 amino acids. The V gene lost 5 bases and the J gene lost 1 base, with 10 bases spanning the gap. The CDR3 nucleotides are TGTGCCAGCAGTGCCGAGACTGGCACAGATACGCAGTATTTT. This sequence encodes CASSAETGTDTQYF.

Regarding this clonotype: At one boundary the junction diverges from the germline segment, which might be a read error. The chain carries TRBV7-3 and TRBJ2-7; no reliable D call. The length of the CDR3 is 13 residues. Germline-derived CDR1 and CDR2 are SGHTA and FQGTGA. CDR3 protein: CVSSLGRSYEQYF. The DNA of the CDR3 is TGTGTCAGCAGCTTAGGCAGGAGTTACGAGCAGTACTTC.

V gene TRBV7-3 combines with J gene TRBJ2-1, with 7 bases that match TRBD2. Germline-derived CDR1 and CDR2 are SGHTA and FQGTGA. V lost 2 bases and J lost 6; bases outside the gene matches: 10. The CDR3 length is 16 residues. CDR3 region: CASSLYGGSQGNEQFF. The CDR3 nucleotides read TGTGCCAGCAGCTTATACGGCGGGAGTCAAGGCAATGAGCAGTTCTTC.

The chain employs TRBV29-1 and TRBJ2-7, with D uncertain. With 6 bases removed from V and 1 base from J, the gap between germline ends came to 10 bases. Germline V gene lookup returns CDR1 SQVTM and CDR2 ANQGSEA. The CDR3 runs 12 residues. The CDR3 nucleotides read TGCAGCGTCCTGAGAACTTCCTACGAGCAGTACTTC. Amino acids: CSVLRTSYEQYF.

This clonotype was detected many times. The gene calls are TRBV7-2 and TRBJ2-3, with D tentatively TRBD1 or TRBD2 (6 bases each). Per the germline V gene, CDR1 is SGHTA and CDR2 is FQGNSA. The CDR3 has 15 residues. V gave up 6 bases and J gave up 1 base, with 14 bases separating them. CDR3 protein: CASSPIGGRTDTQYF. The DNA for the CDR3 is TGTGCCAGCAGTCCCATAGGGGGGCGCACAGATACGCAGTATTTT. Combining the CDR3 with reference TRBV7-2 and TRBJ2-3 gives the whole variable domain GAGVSQSPSNKVTEKGKDVELRCDPISGHTALYWYRQSLGQGLEFLIYFQGNSAPDKSGLPSDRFSAERTGGSVSTLTIQRTQQEDSAVYLCASSPIGGRTDTQYFGPGTRLTVL.

The chain employs TRBV6-9 and TRBJ2-1; possibly TRBD2 for D (6 bases). Germline V CDR1 and CDR2: MNHGY, SVAAGI. The V end lost 0 bases, the J end lost 4 bases, and 19 bases lay between the germline ends. CDR3 length equals 18 residues. CDR3 nucleotides: TGTGCCAGCAGTTATTCTCTTTGGACTCCTGGGGGGTACAATGAGCAGTTCTTC. Translated, it gives CASSYSLWTPGGYNEQFF.

This clonotype was observed at least ten times. CDR3 sequence reads: CASSSAGAQNIQYF. The CDR3 DNA sequence: TGTGCCAGCAGCTCCGCGGGGGCCCAAAACATTCAGTACTTC. The chain is built from TRBV7-2 and TRBJ2-4, with a possible D match to TRBD2 (7 bases). Trimming removed 4 bases from V and 5 bases from J, with 12 bases in between. CDR1 is SGHTA, CDR2 FQGNSA, per germline. The CDR3 runs 14 residues.

J is TRBJ2-7 and V is TRBV7-8; no reliable D call. Germline lookup yields CDR1 SGHVS and CDR2 FQNEAQ. V lost 3 bases and J 5 bases, leaving 11 bases between the germline ends. The CDR3 runs to 13 residues. As DNA, the CDR3 is TGTGCCAGCAGCTTTACGCGGTCCCACGAGCAGTACGTC. Translated: CASSFTRSHEQYV.

The V gene is TRBV6-1, the J gene TRBJ1-2; D ambiguous. CDR1 and CDR2 from the germline V gene are MNHNS and SASEGT. With 6 bases removed from V and 3 bases from J, the gap between germline ends came to 14 bases. The CDR3 sequence is 14 residues long. The CDR3 sequence is CASSPEVRDYGYTF. The CDR3 DNA reads TGTGCCAGCAGCCCCGAGGTCCGGGACTATGGCTACACCTTC.